The present T cell receptor (beta chain) was sequenced within a study of blood T cell repertoires in COVID-19. The repertoire was sequenced with immunoSEQ multiplex PCR; TCRdb's copy has only in-frame clones and lacks some. The sample carries a few hundred thousand clones, less than 90% recorded once. This CDR3 spans 13 amino acids. Germline lookup yields CDR1 LGHNT and CDR2 FRNRAP. The rearrangement uses TRBV12-5 and TRBJ2-3, with TRBD2 identical over 8 bases. The sequencing sample was made of PBMCs or T cells enriched from blood (not recorded which). The receptor comes from a woman aged 30 to 39 who had recovered from COVID-19. The CDR3 loop reads CASAGGGTDTQYF. Written as DNA, the CDR3 is TGTGCGTCGGCGGGGGGAGGCACAGATACGCAGTATTTT. Filled out from reference TRBV12-5 and TRBJ2-3, the complete variable domain reads DARVTQTPRHKVTEMGQEVTMRCQPILGHNTVFWYRQTMMQGLELLAYFRNRAPLDDSGMPKDRFSAEMPDATLATLKIQPSEPRDSAVYFCASAGGGTDTQYFGPGTRLTVL.